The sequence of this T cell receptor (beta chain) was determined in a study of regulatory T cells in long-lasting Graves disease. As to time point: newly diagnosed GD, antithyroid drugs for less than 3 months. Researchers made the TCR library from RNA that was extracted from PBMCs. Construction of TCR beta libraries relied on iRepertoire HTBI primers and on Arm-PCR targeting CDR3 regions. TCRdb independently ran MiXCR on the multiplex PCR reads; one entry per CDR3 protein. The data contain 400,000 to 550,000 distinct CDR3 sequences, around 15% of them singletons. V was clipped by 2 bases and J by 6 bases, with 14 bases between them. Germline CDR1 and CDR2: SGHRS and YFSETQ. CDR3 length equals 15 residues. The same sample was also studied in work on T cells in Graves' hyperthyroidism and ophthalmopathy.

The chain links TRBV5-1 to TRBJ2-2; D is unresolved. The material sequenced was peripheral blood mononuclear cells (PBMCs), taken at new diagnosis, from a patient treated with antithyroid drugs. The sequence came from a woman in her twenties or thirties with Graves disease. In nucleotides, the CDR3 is TGCGCCAGCAGCTTATCCCTTCCCGGACCCGGGGAGCTGTTTTTT. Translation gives CASSLSLPGPGELFF.